Below are 3 T cell receptor beta chains sequenced from a single sample in a study of OX40 agonist ivuxolimab in advanced cancers. Method: immunoSEQ multiplex PCR; TCRdb's copy keeps in-frame clones and lacks some. The sample includes about 67,000 clones, roughly nine tenths of them seen just once. The sample was CD4+ or CD8+ T cells sorted from blood, taken in a trial of the OX40 agonist ivuxolimab. The receptors derive from an adult with an advanced solid tumor such as melanoma, head and neck, liver or kidney cancer.

The J gene is TRBJ2-7, the V gene TRBV7-8, with TRBD1 identical over 8 bases. Germline V lookup: CDR1 SGHVS, CDR2 FQNEAQ. The CDR3 has 14 residues. V dropped 0 bases and J dropped 2; count of bases not matched to a gene: 0. The CDR3 DNA follows: TGTGCCAGCAGCTTAGCGGGACAGGCCTACGAGCAGTACTTC. Its translation: CASSLAGQAYEQYF. Filled out from reference TRBV7-8 and TRBJ2-7, the complete variable domain reads GAGVSQSPRYKVAKRGQDVALRCDPISGHVSLFWYQQALGQGPEFLTYFQNEAQLDKSGLPSDRFFAERPEGSVSTLKIQRTQQEDSAVYLCASSLAGQAYEQYFGPGTRLTVT.

About this clone: Other DNA sequences in this specimen translate into the identical CDR3. V is TRBV27 and J is TRBJ1-6; D is undetermined. Germline V lookup: CDR1 MNHEY, CDR2 SMNVEV (reference sequence). This CDR3 region has 16 residues. Between the trimmed V and J ends, which lost 5 bases and 0 bases, there was a span of 11 bases. The CDR3 region is CASSPTGSSYNSPLHF. The DNA for the CDR3 is TGTGCCAGCAGTCCGACCGGGAGCTCCTATAATTCACCCCTCCACTTT.

The V and J genes are TRBV2 and TRBJ2-2; D might be TRBD2 (5 bases). CDR1 SNHLY and CDR2 FYNNEI come from the germline V gene. The V end lost 4 bases, the J end lost 6 bases, and 18 bases lay between the germline ends. This CDR3 region has 16 residues. The CDR3 DNA is TGTGCCAGCAGTGGCTTGGAGCGGACGGCGGCCGGGGAGCTGTTTTTT. Translating gives CASSGLERTAAGELFF.